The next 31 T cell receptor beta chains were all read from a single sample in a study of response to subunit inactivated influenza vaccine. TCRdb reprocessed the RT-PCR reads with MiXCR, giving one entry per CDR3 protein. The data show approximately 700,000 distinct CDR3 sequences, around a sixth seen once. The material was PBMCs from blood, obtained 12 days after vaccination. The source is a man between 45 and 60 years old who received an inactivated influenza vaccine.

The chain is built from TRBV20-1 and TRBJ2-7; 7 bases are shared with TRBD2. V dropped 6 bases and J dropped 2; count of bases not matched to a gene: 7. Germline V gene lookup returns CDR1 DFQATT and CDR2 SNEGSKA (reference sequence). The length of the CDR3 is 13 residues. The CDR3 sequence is CSALAETPYEQYF. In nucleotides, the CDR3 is TGCAGTGCCCTAGCGGAGACACCCTACGAGCAGTACTTC.

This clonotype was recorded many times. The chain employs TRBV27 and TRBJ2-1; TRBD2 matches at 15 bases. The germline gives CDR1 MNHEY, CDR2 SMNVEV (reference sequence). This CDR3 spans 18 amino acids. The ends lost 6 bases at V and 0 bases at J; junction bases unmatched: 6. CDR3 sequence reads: CASSRTSGGDSSYNEQFF. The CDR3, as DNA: TGTGCCAGCAGCAGGACTAGCGGGGGGGACAGCTCCTACAATGAGCAGTTCTTC.

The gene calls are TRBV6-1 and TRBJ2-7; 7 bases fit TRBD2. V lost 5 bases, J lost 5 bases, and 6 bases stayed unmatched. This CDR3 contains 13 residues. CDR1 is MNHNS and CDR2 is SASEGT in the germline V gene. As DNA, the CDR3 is TGTGCCAGCAGTAGAAGGACTAGAAACGAGCAGTACTTC. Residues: CASSRRTRNEQYF.

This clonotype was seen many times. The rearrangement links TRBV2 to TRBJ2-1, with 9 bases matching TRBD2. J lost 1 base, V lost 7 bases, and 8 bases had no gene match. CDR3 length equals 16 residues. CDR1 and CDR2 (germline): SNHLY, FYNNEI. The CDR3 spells CASKGVGLASYNEQFF. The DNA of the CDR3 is TGTGCCAGCAAGGGGGTGGGACTAGCTTCCTACAATGAGCAGTTCTTC.

CDR3 DNA sequence: TGTGCCAGCAGGCGGGACGCGGGCTCCTACGAGCAGTACTTC. It specifies CASRRDAGSYEQYF. V is TRBV6-1 and J is TRBJ2-7; D may be TRBD2 (6 bases). This CDR3 is built from 14 residues. The V end was cut by 6 bases, the J end by 0 bases, with 12 bases between. Germline-derived CDR1 and CDR2 are MNHNS and SASEGT.

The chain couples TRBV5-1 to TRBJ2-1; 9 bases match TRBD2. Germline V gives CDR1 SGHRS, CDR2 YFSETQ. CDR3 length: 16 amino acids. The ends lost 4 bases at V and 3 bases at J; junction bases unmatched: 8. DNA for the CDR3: TGCGCCAGCAGCCCGTCGGCGGGAGGGTTCTACAATGAGCAGTTCTTC. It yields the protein CASSPSAGGFYNEQFF.

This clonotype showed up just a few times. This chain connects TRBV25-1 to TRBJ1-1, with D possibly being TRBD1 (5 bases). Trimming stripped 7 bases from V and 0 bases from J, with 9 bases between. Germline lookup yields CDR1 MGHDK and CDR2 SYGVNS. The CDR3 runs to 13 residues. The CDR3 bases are TGTGCCAGCAAAGGGGTAGTGAACACTGAAGCTTTCTTT. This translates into CASKGVVNTEAFF.

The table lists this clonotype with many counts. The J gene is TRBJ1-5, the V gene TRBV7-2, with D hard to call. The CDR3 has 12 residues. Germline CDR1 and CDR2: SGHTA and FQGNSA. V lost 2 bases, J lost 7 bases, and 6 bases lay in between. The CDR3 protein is CASSLMNQPQHF. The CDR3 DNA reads TGTGCCAGCAGCTTAATGAACCAGCCCCAGCATTTT. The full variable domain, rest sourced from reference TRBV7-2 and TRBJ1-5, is GAGVSQSPSNKVTEKGKDVELRCDPISGHTALYWYRQSLGQGLEFLIYFQGNSAPDKSGLPSDRFSAERTGGSVSTLTIQRTQQEDSAVYLCASSLMNQPQHFGDGTRLSIL.

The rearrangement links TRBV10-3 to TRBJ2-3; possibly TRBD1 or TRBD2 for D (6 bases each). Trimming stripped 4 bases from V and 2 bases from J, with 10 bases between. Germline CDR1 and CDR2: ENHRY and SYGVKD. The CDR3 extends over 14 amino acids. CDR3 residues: CAISGRGDTDTQYF. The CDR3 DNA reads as TGTGCCATCAGTGGTAGGGGGGACACAGATACGCAGTATTTT.

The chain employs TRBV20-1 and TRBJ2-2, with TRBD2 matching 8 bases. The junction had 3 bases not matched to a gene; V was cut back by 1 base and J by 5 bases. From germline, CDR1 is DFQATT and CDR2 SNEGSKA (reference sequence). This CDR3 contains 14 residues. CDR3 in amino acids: CSARAASGTGELFF. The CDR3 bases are TGCAGTGCTAGAGCGGCTAGCGGGACCGGGGAGCTGTTTTTT.

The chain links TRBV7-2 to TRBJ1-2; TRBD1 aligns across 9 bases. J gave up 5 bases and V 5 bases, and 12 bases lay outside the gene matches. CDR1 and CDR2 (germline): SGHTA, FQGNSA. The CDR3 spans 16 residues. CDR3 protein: CASSPGVGQGVYGYTF. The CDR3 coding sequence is TGTGCCAGCAGCCCGGGTGTGGGACAGGGAGTATATGGCTACACCTTC.

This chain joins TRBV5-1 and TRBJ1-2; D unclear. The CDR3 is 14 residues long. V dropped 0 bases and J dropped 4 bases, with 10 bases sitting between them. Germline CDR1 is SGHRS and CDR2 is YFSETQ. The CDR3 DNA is TGCGCCAGCAGCTTGGGTGACGGAGTCTATGGCTACACCTTC. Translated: CASSLGDGVYGYTF.

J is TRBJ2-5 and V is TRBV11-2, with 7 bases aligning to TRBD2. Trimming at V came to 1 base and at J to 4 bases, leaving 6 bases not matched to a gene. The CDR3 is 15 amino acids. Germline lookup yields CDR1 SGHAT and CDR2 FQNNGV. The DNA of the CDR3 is TGTGCCAGCAGCTTAGGTTCGCGGGAGCGAGAGACCCAGTACTTC. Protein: CASSLGSRERETQYF.

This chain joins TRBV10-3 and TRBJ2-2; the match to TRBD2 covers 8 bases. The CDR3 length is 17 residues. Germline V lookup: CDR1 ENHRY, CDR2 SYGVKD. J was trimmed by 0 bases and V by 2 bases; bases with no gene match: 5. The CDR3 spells CAISERGGPANTGELFF. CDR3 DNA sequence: TGTGCCATCAGTGAGCGCGGGGGGCCCGCGAACACCGGGGAGCTGTTTTTT.

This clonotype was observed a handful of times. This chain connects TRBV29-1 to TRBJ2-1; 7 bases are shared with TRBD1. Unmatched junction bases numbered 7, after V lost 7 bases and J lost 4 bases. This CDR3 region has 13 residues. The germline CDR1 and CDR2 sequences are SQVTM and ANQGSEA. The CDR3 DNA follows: TGCAGCGCTTACAGGGGTACTTACAATGAGCAGTTCTTC. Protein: CSAYRGTYNEQFF.

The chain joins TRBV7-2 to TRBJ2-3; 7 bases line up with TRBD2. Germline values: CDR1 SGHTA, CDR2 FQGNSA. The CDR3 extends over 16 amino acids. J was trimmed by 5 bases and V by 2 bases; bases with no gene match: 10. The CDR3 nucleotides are TGTGCCAGCAGCTTATCTTCGGCAGCGGGGATAGATACGCAGTATTTT. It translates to CASSLSSAAGIDTQYF.

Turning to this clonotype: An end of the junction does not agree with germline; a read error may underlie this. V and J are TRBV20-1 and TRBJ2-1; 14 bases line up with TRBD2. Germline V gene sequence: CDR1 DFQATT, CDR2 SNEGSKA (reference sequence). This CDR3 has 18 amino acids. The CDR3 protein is CSASAPGTSGGSYHEQFF. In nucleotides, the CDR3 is TGCAGTGCTAGCGCCCCCGGGACTAGCGGGGGAAGCTACCATGAGCAGTTCTTC.

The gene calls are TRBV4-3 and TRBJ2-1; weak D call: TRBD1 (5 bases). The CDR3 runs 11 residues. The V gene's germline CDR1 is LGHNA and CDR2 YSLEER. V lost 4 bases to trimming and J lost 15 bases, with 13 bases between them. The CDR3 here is CASSRAGFLFF. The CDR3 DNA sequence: TGCGCCAGCAGCCGAGCAGGGTTCTTGTTCTTC.

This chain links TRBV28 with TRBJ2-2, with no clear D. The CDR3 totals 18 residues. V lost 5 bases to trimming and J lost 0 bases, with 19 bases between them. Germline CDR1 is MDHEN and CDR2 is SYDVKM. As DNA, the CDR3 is TGTGCCAGCAGTCCTACCGTGGCAGGACGACCGAACACCGGGGAGCTGTTTTTT. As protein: CASSPTVAGRPNTGELFF.

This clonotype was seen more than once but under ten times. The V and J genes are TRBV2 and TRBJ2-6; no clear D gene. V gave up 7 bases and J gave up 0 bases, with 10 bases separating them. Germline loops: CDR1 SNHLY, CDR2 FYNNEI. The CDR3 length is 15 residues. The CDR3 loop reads CASILGSSGANVLTF. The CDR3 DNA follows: TGTGCCAGCATCCTAGGGTCCTCTGGGGCCAACGTCCTGACTTTC.

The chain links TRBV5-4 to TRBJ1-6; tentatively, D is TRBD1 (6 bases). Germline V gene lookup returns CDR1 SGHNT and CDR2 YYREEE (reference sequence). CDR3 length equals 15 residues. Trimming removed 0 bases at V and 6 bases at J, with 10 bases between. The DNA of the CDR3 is TGTGCCAGCAGCTTGGGTAGGGGGACTAATTCACCCCTCCACTTT. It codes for CASSLGRGTNSPLHF.

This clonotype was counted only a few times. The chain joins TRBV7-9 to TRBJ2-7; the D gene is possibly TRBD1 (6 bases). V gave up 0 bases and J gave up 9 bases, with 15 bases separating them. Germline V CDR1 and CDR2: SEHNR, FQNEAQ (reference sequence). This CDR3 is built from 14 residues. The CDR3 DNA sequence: TGTGCCAGCAGCTTAGCGGGACACGGAAAGGGGCAGTACTTC. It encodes CASSLAGHGKGQYF.

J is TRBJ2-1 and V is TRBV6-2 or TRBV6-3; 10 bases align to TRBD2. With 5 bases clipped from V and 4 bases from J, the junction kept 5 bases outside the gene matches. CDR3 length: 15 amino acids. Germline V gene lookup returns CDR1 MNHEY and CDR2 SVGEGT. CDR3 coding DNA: TGTGCCAGCAGTCAGGGACTAGCGCTATACAATGAGCAGTTCTTC. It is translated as CASSQGLALYNEQFF.

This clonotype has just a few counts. DNA for the CDR3: TGTGCCAGCAGTCCTCAGCCGGATACGCAGTATTTT. Translating gives CASSPQPDTQYF. This chain uses TRBV5-5 with TRBJ2-3, with D uncertain. The V end lost 5 bases, the J end lost 6 bases, and 10 bases lay between the germline ends. Germline V gives CDR1 SGHKS, CDR2 YYEKEE (reference sequence). The CDR3 has 12 amino acids.

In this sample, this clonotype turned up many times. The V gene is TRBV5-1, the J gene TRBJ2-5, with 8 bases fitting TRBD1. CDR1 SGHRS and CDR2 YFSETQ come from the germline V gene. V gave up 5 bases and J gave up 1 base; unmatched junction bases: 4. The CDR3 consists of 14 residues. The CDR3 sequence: CASRLGQGQETQYF. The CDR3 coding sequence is TGCGCCAGCAGACTTGGACAGGGCCAAGAGACCCAGTACTTC.

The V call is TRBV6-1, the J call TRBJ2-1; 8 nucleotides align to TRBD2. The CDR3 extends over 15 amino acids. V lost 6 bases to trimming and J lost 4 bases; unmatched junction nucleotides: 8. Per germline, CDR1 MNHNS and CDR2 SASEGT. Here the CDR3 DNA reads TGTGCCAGCAGACCTACTAGCGGTTTTTACAATGAGCAGTTCTTC. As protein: CASRPTSGFYNEQFF.

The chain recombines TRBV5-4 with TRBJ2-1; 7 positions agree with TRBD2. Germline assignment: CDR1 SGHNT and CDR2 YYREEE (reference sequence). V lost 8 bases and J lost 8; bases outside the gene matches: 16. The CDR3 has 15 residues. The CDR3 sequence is CASLASTGGGDEQFF. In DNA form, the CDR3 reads TGTGCCAGTCTTGCCTCGACGGGAGGTGGGGATGAGCAGTTCTTC. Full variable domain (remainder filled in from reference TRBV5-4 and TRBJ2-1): ETGVTQSPTHLIKTRGQQVTLRCSSQSGHNTVSWYQQALGQGPQFIFQYYREEENGRGNFPPRFSGLQFPNYSSELNVNALELDDSALYLCASLASTGGGDEQFFGPGTRLTVL.

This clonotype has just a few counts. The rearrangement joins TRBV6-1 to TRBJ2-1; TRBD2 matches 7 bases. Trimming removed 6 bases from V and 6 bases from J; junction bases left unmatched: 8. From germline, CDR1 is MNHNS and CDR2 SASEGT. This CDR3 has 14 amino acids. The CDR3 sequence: CASSREDGPNEQFF. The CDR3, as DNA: TGTGCCAGCAGCCGGGAGGACGGCCCCAATGAGCAGTTCTTC.

The CDR3 region has the DNA TGCAGTGCTAGAGATCGGGACAGCTATGGCTACACCTTC. This translates into CSARDRDSYGYTF. The chain carries TRBV20-1 and TRBJ1-2, with 7 positions matching TRBD1. The V segment lost 0 bases and the J segment 4 bases; nucleotides outside the gene matches: 2. CDR3 length: 13 amino acids. The germline CDR1 and CDR2 sequences are DFQATT and SNEGSKA (reference sequence).

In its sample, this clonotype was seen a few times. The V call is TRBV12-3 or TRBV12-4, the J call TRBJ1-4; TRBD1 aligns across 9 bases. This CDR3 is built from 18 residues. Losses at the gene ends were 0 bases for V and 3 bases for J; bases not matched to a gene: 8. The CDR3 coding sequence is TGTGCCAGCAGTTTAGCATCAACAGGGGGCCGGCCTAATGAAAAACTGTTTTTT. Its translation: CASSLASTGGRPNEKLFF.

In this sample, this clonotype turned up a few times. The CDR3 protein is CASSEILGVDTEAFF. CDR3 bases: TGTGCCAGCAGCGAGATCCTAGGGGTTGACACTGAAGCTTTCTTT. The rearrangement joins TRBV9 to TRBJ1-1; possibly TRBD1 for D (5 bases). This CDR3 is 15 amino acids long. The germline V gene has CDR1 SGDLS and CDR2 YYNGEE. Trimming removed 3 bases from V and 3 bases from J, with 15 bases in between.